This paragraph covers one T cell receptor beta chain sequence. Authors' methods: Researchers report that nucleated cell counts were estimated from reference gene primer amplification. Assay used: immunoSEQ multiplex PCR; TCRdb lists only in-frame clones, some missing. D and trimming were read from the DNA, whereas the V and J calls and clone size are those reported in that table. The sample records more than 250,000 clones, approximately 91% being singletons. This sample stems from a study of blood T cell repertoires in COVID-19. Across the whole study: Nucleic acid was either cDNA or gDNA, and it came from T cells, B-cell-depleted T cells, or PBMCs.

V gave up 5 bases and J gave up 5 bases; unmatched junction bases: 7. CDR1 and CDR2 from the germline V gene are SGHVS and FQNEAQ. The CDR3 covers 14 residues. The sequencing input was peripheral blood. The chain is built from TRBV7-8 and TRBJ1-2; TRBD1 matches at 8 bases. This clonotype was obtained from a human donor in a cohort sampled during active COVID-19. This chain's CDR3 is CASSRLTGEYGYTF. CDR3 DNA: TGTGCCAGCAGCAGACTGACAGGGGAGTATGGCTACACCTTC.